Below, 11 T cell receptor beta chains from the same sample are listed, as sequenced in a study of cytomegalovirus exposure and HLA in healthy donors. The PCR used 60 Vbeta and 13 Jbeta primers. Repertoires were generated with immunoSEQ multiplex PCR, while TCRdb's copy carries only in-frame clones and drops some. This sample has roughly 150,000 clones, with approximately 82% found just once. Sequencing used PBMCs. The receptors were gathered from a male donor in good health and CMV-seronegative.

This chain links TRBV10-3 with TRBJ2-7; a weak D match, TRBD2 (7 bases). Germline V gene sequence: CDR1 ENHRY, CDR2 SYGVKD. V lost 0 bases to trimming and J lost 2 bases, with 11 bases between them. This CDR3 has 15 amino acids. The CDR3 region is CAISESEGGAYEQYF. The CDR3 region has the DNA TGTGCCATCAGTGAGTCGGAGGGGGGGGCCTACGAGCAGTACTTC.

This clone has more than one count but fewer than ten. The rearrangement uses TRBV9 and TRBJ2-7, with TRBD2 matching over 7 bases. The CDR3 has 15 residues. Germline assignment: CDR1 SGDLS and CDR2 YYNGEE. The J segment lost 2 bases and the V segment lost 0 bases, leaving 5 bases of the junction unmatched. The CDR3 sequence: CASSVGGGQTYEQYF. For the CDR3, the DNA is TGTGCCAGCAGCGTAGGCGGGGGTCAAACCTACGAGCAGTACTTC. Full variable domain (rest looked up from reference TRBV9 and TRBJ2-7): DSGVTQTPKHLITATGQRVTLRCSPRSGDLSVYWYQQSLDQGLQFLIQYYNGEERAKGNILERFSAQQFPDLHSELNLSSLELGDSALYFCASSVGGGQTYEQYFGPGTRLTVT.

This clone was found a few times. The rearrangement joins TRBV7-6 to TRBJ2-1, with 12 bases fitting TRBD1. CDR1 and CDR2 from the germline V gene are SGHVS and FNYEAQ. With V trimmed by 4 bases and J by 6 bases, 7 bases remained unmatched. The CDR3 covers 16 residues. The CDR3 is CASSYRPGQGANEQFF. DNA of the CDR3: TGTGCCAGCAGCTACCGACCGGGACAGGGGGCCAATGAGCAGTTCTTC.

The chain uses TRBV4-1 and TRBJ1-4; no reliable D call. From germline, CDR1 is MGHRA and CDR2 YSYEKL. This CDR3 is built from 15 residues. Trimming cost V 1 base and J 0 bases, with 6 bases left between them. As DNA, the CDR3 is TGCGCCAGCAGCCAAGCCGGGACAACTAATGAAAAACTGTTTTTT. Its translation: CASSQAGTTNEKLFF.

This clone was seen only a few times. The chain uses TRBV6-1 and TRBJ1-1; 11 bases are a match to TRBD1. J gave up 4 bases and V 2 bases, and 9 bases lay outside the gene matches. The germline gives CDR1 MNHNS, CDR2 SASEGT. The CDR3 covers 17 residues. CDR3 residues: CASSERTGGLAGTEAFF. The DNA of the CDR3 is TGTGCCAGCAGTGAAAGGACAGGGGGCTTGGCGGGCACTGAAGCTTTCTTT.

The V gene is TRBV7-9, the J gene TRBJ2-2; 10 nucleotides match TRBD1. CDR1 is SEHNR, CDR2 FQNEAQ, per germline (reference sequence). V lost 4 bases to trimming and J lost 3 bases; unmatched junction nucleotides: 2. This CDR3 region has 15 residues. The CDR3 DNA is TGTGCCAGCAGCTCGGACAGGGGGTACACCGGGGAGCTGTTTTTT. Protein: CASSSDRGYTGELFF.

This sequence joins TRBV9 and TRBJ2-3; a possible D gene is TRBD1 (5 bases). CDR3 length equals 16 residues. Trimming removed 1 base at V and 0 bases at J, with 12 bases between. Germline CDR1 and CDR2: SGDLS and YYNGEE. CDR3 bases: TGTGCCAGCAGCGTATTACAGGCTTCTAGCACAGATACGCAGTATTTT. As protein: CASSVLQASSTDTQYF.

The chain carries TRBV6-5 and TRBJ2-1, with D possibly being TRBD1 (6 bases). The CDR3 spans 14 residues. Germline V gene data show CDR1 as MNHEY and CDR2 as SVGAGI. Trimming stripped 5 bases from V and 8 bases from J, with 16 bases between. The CDR3 nucleotides read TGTGCCAGCAGTCGACGGGTCTCAGGGGATGAGCAGTTCTTC. Its translation: CASSRRVSGDEQFF.

The V and J genes are TRBV18 and TRBJ1-4; TRBD1 matches 7 bases. The CDR3 sequence is 17 residues long. Trimming removed 3 bases from V and 5 bases from J; junction bases left unmatched: 12. Germline V gene lookup returns CDR1 KGHSH and CDR2 LQKENI. CDR3 sequence (DNA): TGTGCCAGCTCACCCGAAAACTTACAGGGGTGGAATGAAAAACTGTTTTTT. Translation gives CASSPENLQGWNEKLFF. Supplemented by reference TRBV18 and TRBJ1-4, the full variable domain reads NAGVMQNPRHLVRRRGQEARLRCSPMKGHSHVYWYRQLPEEGLKFMVYLQKENIIDESGMPKERFSAEFPKEGPSILRIQQVVRGDSAAYFCASSPENLQGWNEKLFFGSGTQLSVL.

This clone appeared a few times. V is TRBV11-1 and J is TRBJ2-1, with D perhaps TRBD1 (7 bases). The V gene lost 6 bases and the J gene lost 6 bases, with 18 bases spanning the gap. This CDR3 spans 15 amino acids. Germline V gene data show CDR1 as SGHAT and CDR2 as FQDESV (reference sequence). CDR3 protein: CASRITGEARNEQFF. Written as DNA, the CDR3 is TGTGCCAGCAGGATCACAGGGGAGGCCCGCAATGAGCAGTTCTTC.

The V gene is TRBV7-3, the J gene TRBJ1-2, with D perhaps TRBD1 (5 bases). This CDR3 comprises 12 residues. The germline gives CDR1 SGHTA, CDR2 FQGTGA. With 3 bases removed from V and 7 bases from J, the gap between germline ends came to 9 bases. CDR3 nucleotide sequence: TGTGCCAGCAGCTTGGGGCAAGGTGGCTACACCTTC. This sequence encodes CASSLGQGGYTF.